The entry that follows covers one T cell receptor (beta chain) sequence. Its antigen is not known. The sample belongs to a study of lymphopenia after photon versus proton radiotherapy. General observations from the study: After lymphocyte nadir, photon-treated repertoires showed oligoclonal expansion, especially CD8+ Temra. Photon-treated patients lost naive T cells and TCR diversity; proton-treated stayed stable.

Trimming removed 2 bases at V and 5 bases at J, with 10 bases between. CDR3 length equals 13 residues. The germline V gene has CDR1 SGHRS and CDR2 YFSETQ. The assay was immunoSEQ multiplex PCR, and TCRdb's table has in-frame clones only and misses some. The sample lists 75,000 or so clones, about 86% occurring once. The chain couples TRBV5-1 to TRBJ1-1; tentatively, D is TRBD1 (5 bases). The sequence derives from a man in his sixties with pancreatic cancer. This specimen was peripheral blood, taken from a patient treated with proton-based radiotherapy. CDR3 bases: TGCGCCAGCAGCTTCTGGCAGGGTACTGAAGCTTTCTTT. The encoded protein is CASSFWQGTEAFF.